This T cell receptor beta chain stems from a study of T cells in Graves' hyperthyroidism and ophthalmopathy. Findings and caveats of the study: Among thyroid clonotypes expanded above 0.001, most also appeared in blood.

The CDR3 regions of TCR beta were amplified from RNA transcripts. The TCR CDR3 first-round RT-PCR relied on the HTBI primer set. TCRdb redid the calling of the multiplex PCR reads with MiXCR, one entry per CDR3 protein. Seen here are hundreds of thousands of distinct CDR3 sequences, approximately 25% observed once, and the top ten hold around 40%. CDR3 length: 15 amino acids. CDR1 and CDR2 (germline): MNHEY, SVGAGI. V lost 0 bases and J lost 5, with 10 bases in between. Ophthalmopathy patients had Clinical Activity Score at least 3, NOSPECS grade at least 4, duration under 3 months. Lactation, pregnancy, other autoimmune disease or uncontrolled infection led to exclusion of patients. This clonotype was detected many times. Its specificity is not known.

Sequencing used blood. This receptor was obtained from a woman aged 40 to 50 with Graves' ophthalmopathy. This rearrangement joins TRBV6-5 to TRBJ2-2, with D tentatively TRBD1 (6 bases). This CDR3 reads CASSYSQGTTGELFF. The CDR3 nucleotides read TGTGCCAGCAGTTACTCGCAGGGGACGACCGGGGAGCTGTTTTTT.